The present T cell receptor beta chain was sequenced within a study of blood T cell repertoires in COVID-19. Across the whole study: Researchers got acute and convalescent COVID-19 samples from the United States, Italy and Spain. Nucleic acid was either cDNA or gDNA, and it came from T cells, B-cell-depleted T cells, or PBMCs.

A note on this clone: The sample contains more than one DNA sequence encoding this CDR3.

Everyone who took part was about 18 to 90 years old, and they came from about 25 US areas. In the source study's methods: Researchers report that nucleated cell counts were estimated from reference gene primer amplification. Sequenced by immunoSEQ multiplex PCR; TCRdb stores in-frame clones only, minus some. From that table come the V and J calls and clone size; the DNA was used to work out D and trimming. The sample consists of approximately 160,000 clones, 87% of them appearing once. Trimming removed 3 bases at V and 0 bases at J, with 8 bases between. The CDR3 loop spans 14 amino acids. Germline CDR1 and CDR2: KGHSH and LQKENI.

This rearrangement joins TRBV18 to TRBJ1-1; D is possibly TRBD1 (6 bases). The source is a woman in her 50s who had recovered from COVID-19. The sequenced sample was PBMCs or T cells enriched from blood (not recorded which). This chain's CDR3 is CASSPTGMNTEAFF. The CDR3 DNA is TGTGCCAGCTCACCCACAGGGATGAACACTGAAGCTTTCTTT.